This TCR beta chain stems from a study of blood T cell repertoires in COVID-19. Study-wide context: The United States, Italy and Spain supplied acute and convalescent COVID-19 samples. T cells, B-cell-depleted T cells, or PBMCs provided the cDNA or gDNA that served as material.

Authors' methods: Reference gene primer amplification gave estimated nucleated cell counts. Data came from immunoSEQ multiplex PCR; TCRdb stores just in-frame clones and leaves some out. V and J calls and clone size are those listed in that table; D and trimming were worked out from the DNA. Here the sample spans around 100,000 clones, under 90% being singletons. CDR3 size: 13 residues. V lost 3 bases, J lost 6 bases, and 2 bases stayed unmatched. The V gene's germline CDR1 is SGHTA and CDR2 FQGTGA. This clone was found a few times. Sequenced input: peripheral blood. The clonotype was recovered from a human donor in a cohort sampled during active or convalescent COVID-19. The chain couples TRBV7-3 to TRBJ1-2; 9 bases fit TRBD1. The CDR3 loop is CASSLRQGDGYTF. The CDR3 region has the DNA TGTGCCAGCAGCTTGAGACAGGGGGATGGCTACACCTTC.